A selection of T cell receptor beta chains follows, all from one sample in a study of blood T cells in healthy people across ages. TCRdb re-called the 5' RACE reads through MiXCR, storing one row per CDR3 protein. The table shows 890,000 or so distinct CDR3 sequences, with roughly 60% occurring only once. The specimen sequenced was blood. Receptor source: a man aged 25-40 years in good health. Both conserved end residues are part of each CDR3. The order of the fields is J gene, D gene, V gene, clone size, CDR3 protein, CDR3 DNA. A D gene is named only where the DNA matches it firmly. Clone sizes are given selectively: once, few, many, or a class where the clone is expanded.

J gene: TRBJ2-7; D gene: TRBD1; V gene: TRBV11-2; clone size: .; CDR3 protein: CAMGDRIHEQYF; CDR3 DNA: TGTGCAATGGGGGACAGGATCCACGAGCAGTACTTC
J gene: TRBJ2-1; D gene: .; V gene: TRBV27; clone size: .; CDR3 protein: CASSLSLQGGRDEQFF; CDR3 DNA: TGTGCCAGCAGTTTATCGTTACAGGGAGGGAGGGATGAGCAGTTCTTC
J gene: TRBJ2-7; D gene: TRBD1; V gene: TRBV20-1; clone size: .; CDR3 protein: CSAQPPGQGYEQYF; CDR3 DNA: TGCAGTGCTCAGCCACCGGGACAGGGGTACGAGCAGTACTTC
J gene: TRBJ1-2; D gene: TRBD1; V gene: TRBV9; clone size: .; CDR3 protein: CASSVRQGDFDYGYTF; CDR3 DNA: TGTGCCAGCAGCGTTAGACAGGGCGATTTCGACTATGGCTACACCTTC
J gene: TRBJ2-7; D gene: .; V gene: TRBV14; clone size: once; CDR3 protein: CASSQKGRQVDEQYF; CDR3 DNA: TGTGCCAGCAGCCAGAAAGGGAGGCAGGTTGACGAGCAGTACTTC
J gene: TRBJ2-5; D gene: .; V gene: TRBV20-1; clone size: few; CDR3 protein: CSASMQPLQETQYF; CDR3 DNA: TGCAGTGCTAGTATGCAGCCCCTCCAAGAGACCCAGTACTTC
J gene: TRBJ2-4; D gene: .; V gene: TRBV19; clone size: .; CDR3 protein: CASSIAPASVDIQYF; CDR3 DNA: TGTGCCAGTAGTATAGCCCCGGCTAGCGTGGACATTCAGTACTTC
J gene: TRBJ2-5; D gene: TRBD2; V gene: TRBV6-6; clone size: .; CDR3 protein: CASSYSQLAGYQETQYF; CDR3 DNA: TGTGCCAGCAGTTACTCGCAACTAGCGGGGTACCAAGAGACCCAGTACTTC
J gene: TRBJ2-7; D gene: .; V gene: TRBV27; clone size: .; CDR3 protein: CATGQSSYNEQYF; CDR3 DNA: TGTGCCACCGGACAGTCTTCCTACAATGAGCAGTACTTC
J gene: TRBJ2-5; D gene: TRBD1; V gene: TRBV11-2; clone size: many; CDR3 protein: CASSLAGDRGVQETQYF; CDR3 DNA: TGTGCCAGCAGCTTAGCCGGGGACAGAGGGGTCCAAGAGACCCAGTACTTC
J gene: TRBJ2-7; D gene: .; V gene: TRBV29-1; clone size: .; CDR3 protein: CSVAGLTSYEQYF; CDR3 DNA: TGCAGCGTTGCTGGGCTGACCTCCTACGAGCAGTACTTC
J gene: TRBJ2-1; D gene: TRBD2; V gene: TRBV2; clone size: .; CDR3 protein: CASRYSGESSYNEQFF; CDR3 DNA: TGTGCCAGCAGGTATAGCGGGGAGAGCTCCTACAATGAGCAGTTCTTC
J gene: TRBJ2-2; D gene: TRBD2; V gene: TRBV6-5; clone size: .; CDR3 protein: CASSFRLAGGTGELFF; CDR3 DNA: TGTGCCAGCAGTTTTCGTCTAGCGGGGGGGACCGGGGAGCTGTTTTTT
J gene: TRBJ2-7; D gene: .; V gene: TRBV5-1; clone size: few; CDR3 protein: CASSADSSYEQYF; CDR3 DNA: TGTGCCAGCAGCGCGGACAGCTCCTACGAGCAGTACTTC
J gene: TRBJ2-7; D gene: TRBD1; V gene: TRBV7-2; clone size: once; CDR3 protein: CASSPGTGITEQYF; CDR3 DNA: TGTGCCAGCAGCCCCGGGACAGGGATCACCGAGCAGTACTTC
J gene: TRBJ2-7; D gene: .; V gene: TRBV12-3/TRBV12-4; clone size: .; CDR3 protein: CASSWGRNEQYF; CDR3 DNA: TGTGCCAGCAGTTGGGGGAGAAACGAGCAGTACTTC
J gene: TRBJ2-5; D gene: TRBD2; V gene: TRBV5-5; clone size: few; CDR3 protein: CASSWKSGGAEETQYF; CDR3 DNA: TGTGCCAGCAGCTGGAAAAGCGGGGGGGCTGAGGAGACCCAGTACTTC
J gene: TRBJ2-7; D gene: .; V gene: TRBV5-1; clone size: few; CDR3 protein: CASSLAGVDEQYF; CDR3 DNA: TGCGCCAGCAGCTTGGCCGGGGTGGACGAGCAGTACTTC
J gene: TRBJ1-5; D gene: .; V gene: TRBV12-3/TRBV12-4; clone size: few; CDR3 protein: CASNPGGYRQPQHF; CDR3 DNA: TGTGCCAGCAACCCCGGTGGCTATAGGCAGCCCCAGCATTTT
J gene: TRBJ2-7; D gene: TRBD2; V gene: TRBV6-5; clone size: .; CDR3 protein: CASSHSILAGKYEQYF; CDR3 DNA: TGTGCCAGCAGTCACTCGATCCTAGCGGGGAAGTACGAGCAGTACTTC